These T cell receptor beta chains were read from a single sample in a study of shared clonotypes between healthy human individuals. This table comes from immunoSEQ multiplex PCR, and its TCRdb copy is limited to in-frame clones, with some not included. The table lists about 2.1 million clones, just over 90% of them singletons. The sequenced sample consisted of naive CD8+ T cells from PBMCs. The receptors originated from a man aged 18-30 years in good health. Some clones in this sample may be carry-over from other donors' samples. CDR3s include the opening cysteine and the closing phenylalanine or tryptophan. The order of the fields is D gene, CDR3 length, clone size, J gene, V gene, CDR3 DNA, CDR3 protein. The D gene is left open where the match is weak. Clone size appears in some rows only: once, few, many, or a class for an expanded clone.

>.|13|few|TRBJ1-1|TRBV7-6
TGTGCCAGCAGCTTAGGGGACCTGACTGAAGCTTTCTTT
CASSLGDLTEAFF
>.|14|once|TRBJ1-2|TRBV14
TGTGCCAGCAGCCAAGAGAGACAGGACTATGGCTACACCTTC
CASSQERQDYGYTF
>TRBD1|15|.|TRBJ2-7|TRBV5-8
TGTGCCAGCAGCTTTGGGACAGGGGCCCTGGACGAGCAGTACTTC
CASSFGTGALDEQYF
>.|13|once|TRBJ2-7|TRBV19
TGTGCCAGTAGTATGGGACACCCCTACGAGCAGTACTTC
CASSMGHPYEQYF
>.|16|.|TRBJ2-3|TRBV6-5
TGTGCCAGCAGTTACTCAATGGGGGAATGGGCGGATACGCAGTATTTT
CASSYSMGEWADTQYF
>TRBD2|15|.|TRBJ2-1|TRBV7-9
TGTGCCAGCAGCTTAGTACTAGCGAGAGGGAATGAGCAGTTCTTC
CASSLVLARGNEQFF
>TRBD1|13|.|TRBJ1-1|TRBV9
TGTGCCAGTAGGGGGACAGGGATGACTGAAGCTTTCTTT
CASRGTGMTEAFF
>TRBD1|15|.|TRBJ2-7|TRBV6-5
TGTGCCAGCAGTTACACGGGACAGGGGGCTTACGAGCAGTACTTC
CASSYTGQGAYEQYF
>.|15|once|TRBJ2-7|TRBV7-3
TGTGCCAGCAGCTTAAACCAGGCTCCTACCTACGAGCAGTACTTC
CASSLNQAPTYEQYF
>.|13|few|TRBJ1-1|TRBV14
TGTGCCAGCAGCCAAGTGGTCAGGGAACAAGCTTTCTTT
CASSQVVREQAFF
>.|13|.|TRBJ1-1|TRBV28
TGTGCCAGCAGTTTGGGCAGCGGCACTGAAGCTTTCTTT
CASSLGSGTEAFF
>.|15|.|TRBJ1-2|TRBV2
TGTGCCAGCAGTGAAAACTATGCCAGCAGGGAAGGCTACACCTTC
CASSENYASREGYTF
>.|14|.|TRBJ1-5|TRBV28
TGTGCCAGCACCAAAGTGGGCAGTAGCCAGCCCCAGCATTTT
CASTKVGSSQPQHF
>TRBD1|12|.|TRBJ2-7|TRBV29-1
TGCAGCGCTAGACCGACAGGGGGCGAGCAGTACTTC
CSARPTGGEQYF
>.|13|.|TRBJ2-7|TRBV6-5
TGTGCCAGCAGTTACTCGGCCCCCTACGAGCAGTACTTC
CASSYSAPYEQYF
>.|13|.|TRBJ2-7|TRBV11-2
TGTGCCAGCAGCTTAGACCGCCAAGACGAGCAGTACTTC
CASSLDRQDEQYF
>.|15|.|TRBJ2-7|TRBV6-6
TGTGCCAGCAGTTACTCGCAGGCCGCCCACTACGAGCAGTACTTC
CASSYSQAAHYEQYF
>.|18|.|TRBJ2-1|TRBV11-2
TGTGCCAGCAGCTCCCCCATCTCCAGGGCTAGAGCGTACAATGAGCAGTTCTTC
CASSSPISRARAYNEQFF
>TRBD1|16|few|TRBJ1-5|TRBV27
TGTGCCAGCAGTGCCCTAACAGGGGGCGTAAGTCAGCCCCAGCATTTT
CASSALTGGVSQPQHF
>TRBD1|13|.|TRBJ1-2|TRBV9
TGTGCCAGCAGCGTAGGGACAGGGAACGGCTACACCTTC
CASSVGTGNGYTF
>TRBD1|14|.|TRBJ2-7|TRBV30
TGTGCCTGGAGTTCACTGGACAGGTCCTACGAGCAGTACTTC
CAWSSLDRSYEQYF
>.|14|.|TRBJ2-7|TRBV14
TGTGCCAGCAGCCAAAAAGGCTCCAGCTACGAGCAGTACTTC
CASSQKGSSYEQYF
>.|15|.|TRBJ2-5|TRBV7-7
TGTGCCAGCAGCCATCACCCCCGGGGCCCAGAGACCCAGTACTTC
CASSHHPRGPETQYF
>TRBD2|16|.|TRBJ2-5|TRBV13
TGTGCCAGCAGCTTGCGTAGCGGGAGGGCCTTAGAGACCCAGTACTTC
CASSLRSGRALETQYF
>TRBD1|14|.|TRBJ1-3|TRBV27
TGTGCCAGCAGCCTAGGGGGGACAGGGAACACCATATATTTT
CASSLGGTGNTIYF
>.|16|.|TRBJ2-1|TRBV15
TGTGCCACCAGCAGAGTTCGCGGGGGCCGACGCAATGAGCAGTTCTTC
CATSRVRGGRRNEQFF
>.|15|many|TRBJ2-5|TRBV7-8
TGTGCCAGCAGCTTAGAGGGGTCCCTTCGAGAGACCCAGTACTTC
CASSLEGSLRETQYF
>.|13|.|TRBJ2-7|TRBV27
TGTGCCAGCACCGGCGGGCCAACCTACGAGCAGTACTTC
CASTGGPTYEQYF
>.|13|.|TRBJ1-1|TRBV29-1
TGCAGCGTTATACCCCGGGACCGCACTGAAGCTTTCTTT
CSVIPRDRTEAFF
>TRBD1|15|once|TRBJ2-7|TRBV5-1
TGCGCCAGCAGGACCGGGACAGGGACGTCCTACGAGCAGTACTTC
CASRTGTGTSYEQYF
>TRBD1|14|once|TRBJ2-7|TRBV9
TGTGCCAGCAGCGTAGGACAGGGCCCCTACGAGCAGTACTTC
CASSVGQGPYEQYF
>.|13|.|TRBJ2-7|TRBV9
TGTGCCAGCAGCGCAGACGGAACCTACGAGCAGTACTTC
CASSADGTYEQYF
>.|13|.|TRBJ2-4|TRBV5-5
TGTGCCAGCAGCGTTGATCACGGTGGCATTCAGTACTTC
CASSVDHGGIQYF
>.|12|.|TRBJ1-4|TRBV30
TGTGCCTGGAGCGGGACTTCTGTGGAACTGTTTTTT
CAWSGTSVELFF
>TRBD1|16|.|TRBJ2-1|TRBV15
TGTGCCACCAGCATCCCTACGGCGACAGGGGGCAATGAGCAGTTCTTC
CATSIPTATGGNEQFF
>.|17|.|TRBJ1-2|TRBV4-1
TGCGCCAGCAGCCAAGATTTAGCCGTACGGGTTGGAGAGGGCTACACCTTC
CASSQDLAVRVGEGYTF
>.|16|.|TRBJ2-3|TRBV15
TGTGCCACCAGCTCTCGGGGGGCCTCAGGCACAGATACGCAGTATTTT
CATSSRGASGTDTQYF
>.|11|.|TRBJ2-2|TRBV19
TGTGCCACCACTAACACCGGGGAGCTGTTTTTT
CATTNTGELFF
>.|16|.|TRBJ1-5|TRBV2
TGTGCCAGCTTCCCCGGGGGGGAAAGTAGCAATCAGCCCCAGCATTTT
CASFPGGESSNQPQHF
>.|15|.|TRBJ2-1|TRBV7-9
TGTGCCAGCAGCTTCCGGGACTCCCCCGGCAATGAGCAGTTCTTC
CASSFRDSPGNEQFF
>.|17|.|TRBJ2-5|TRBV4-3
TGCGCCAGCAGCCAAAGGGATGGTGGCAGGAGGGGGGAGACCCAGTACTTC
CASSQRDGGRRGETQYF
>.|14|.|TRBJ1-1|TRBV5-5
TGTGCCAGCAGCCCGGGAGGCTTGAACACTGAAGCTTTCTTT
CASSPGGLNTEAFF
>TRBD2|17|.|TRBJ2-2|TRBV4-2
TGTGCCAGCAGCCGCGGACTAGCGGGAGGGCCGGCCGGGGAGCTGTTTTTT
CASSRGLAGGPAGELFF
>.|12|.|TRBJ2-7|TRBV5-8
TGTGCCAGCAGCGGCAGAACCTACGAGCAGTACTTC
CASSGRTYEQYF
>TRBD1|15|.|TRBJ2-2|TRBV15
TGTGCCACCAGCCGACAGGGAAGGATCACCGGGGAGCTGTTTTTT
CATSRQGRITGELFF
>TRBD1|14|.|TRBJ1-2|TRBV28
TGTGCCAGCAGAGTTAACAGGGGGGATGAGGGCTACACCTTC
CASRVNRGDEGYTF
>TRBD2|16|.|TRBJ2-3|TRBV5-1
TGCGCCAGCAGCGACCCGGGACTAGCGGGCACAGATACGCAGTATTTT
CASSDPGLAGTDTQYF